Shown below are 2 T cell receptor beta chains from a single sample sequenced in a study of blood T cell repertoires in COVID-19. Produced via immunoSEQ multiplex PCR; TCRdb's table is partial and in-frame only. The repertoire holds more than 300,000 clones, with roughly 90% as singletons. The specimen was PBMCs or T cells enriched from blood (not recorded which). The source of these receptors is a woman aged 30 to 39 who had been exposed to COVID-19.

This chain joins TRBV4-1 and TRBJ1-3; the D gene is possibly TRBD1 (6 bases). The CDR3 contains 17 residues. V was cut by 0 bases and J by 7 bases, with 19 bases left in between. The germline V gene encodes CDR1 MGHRA and CDR2 YSYEKL. In nucleotides, the CDR3 is TGCGCCAGCAGCCAAGATCCCCCAGACAGGAGCTGGAACACCATATATTTT. Protein sequence: CASSQDPPDRSWNTIYF.

The chain carries TRBV21-1 and TRBJ2-1; the DNA was not compared with TRBD1, the D call given in the table. TRBV21-1 is a recognized pseudogene. The CDR3 consists of 19 residues. CDR3 sequence: CASSKQWTGGQSSYNEQFF. The CDR3 DNA follows: TGTGCCAGCAGCAAACAATGGACAGGGGGCCAGAGCTCCTACAATGAGCAGTTCTTC.